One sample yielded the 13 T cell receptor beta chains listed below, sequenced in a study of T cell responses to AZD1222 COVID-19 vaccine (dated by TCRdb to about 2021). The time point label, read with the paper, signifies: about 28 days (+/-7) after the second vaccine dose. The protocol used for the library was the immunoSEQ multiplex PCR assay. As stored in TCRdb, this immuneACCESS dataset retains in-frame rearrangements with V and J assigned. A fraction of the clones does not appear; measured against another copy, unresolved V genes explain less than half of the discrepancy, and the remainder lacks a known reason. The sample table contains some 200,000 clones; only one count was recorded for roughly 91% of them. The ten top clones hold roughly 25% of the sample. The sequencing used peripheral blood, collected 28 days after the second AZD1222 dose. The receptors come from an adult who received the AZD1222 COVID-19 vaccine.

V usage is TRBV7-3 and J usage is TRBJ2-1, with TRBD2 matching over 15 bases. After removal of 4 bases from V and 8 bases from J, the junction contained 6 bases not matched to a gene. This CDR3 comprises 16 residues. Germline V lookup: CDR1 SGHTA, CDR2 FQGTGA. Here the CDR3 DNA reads TGTGCCAGCAGCTCCGGACTAGCGGGAGGGCCGGATGAGCAGTTCTTC. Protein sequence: CASSSGLAGGPDEQFF.

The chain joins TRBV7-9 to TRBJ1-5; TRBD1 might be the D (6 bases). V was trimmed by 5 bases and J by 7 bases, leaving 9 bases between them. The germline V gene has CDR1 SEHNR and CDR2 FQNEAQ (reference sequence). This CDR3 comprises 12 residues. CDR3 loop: CASSAGVQPQHF. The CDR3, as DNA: TGTGCCAGCAGCGCAGGGGTCCAGCCCCAGCATTTT.

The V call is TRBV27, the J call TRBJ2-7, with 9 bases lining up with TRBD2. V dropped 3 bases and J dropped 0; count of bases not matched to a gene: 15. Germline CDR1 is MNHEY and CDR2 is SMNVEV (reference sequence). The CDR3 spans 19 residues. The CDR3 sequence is CASSFLRGASGDSSYEQYF. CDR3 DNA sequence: TGTGCCAGCAGTTTTTTAAGAGGTGCTAGCGGGGATAGCTCCTACGAGCAGTACTTC.

CDR3 DNA sequence: TGTGCCAGCAGCAGCCTGGGACAGCTCTCTGGAAACACCATATATTTT. Translation: CASSSLGQLSGNTIYF. The chain uses TRBV5-6 and TRBJ1-3; TRBD1 agrees at 7 bases. V trimming: 4 bases; J trimming: 0 bases; junction bases outside the gene matches: 7. The CDR3 has 16 amino acids. Germline V lookup: CDR1 SGHDT, CDR2 YYEEEE.

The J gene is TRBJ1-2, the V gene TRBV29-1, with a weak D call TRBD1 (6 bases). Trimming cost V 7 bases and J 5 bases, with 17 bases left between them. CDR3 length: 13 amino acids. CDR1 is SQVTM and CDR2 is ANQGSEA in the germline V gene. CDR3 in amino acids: CSAQSTGWYGYTF. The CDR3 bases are TGCAGCGCCCAATCGACAGGATGGTATGGCTACACCTTC.

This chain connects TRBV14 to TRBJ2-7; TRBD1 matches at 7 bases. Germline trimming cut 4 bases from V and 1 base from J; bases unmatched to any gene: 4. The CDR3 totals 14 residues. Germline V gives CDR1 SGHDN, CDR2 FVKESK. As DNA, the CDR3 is TGTGCCAGCAGCCCCGGACAGGTTTCCTACGAGCAGTACTTC. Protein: CASSPGQVSYEQYF.

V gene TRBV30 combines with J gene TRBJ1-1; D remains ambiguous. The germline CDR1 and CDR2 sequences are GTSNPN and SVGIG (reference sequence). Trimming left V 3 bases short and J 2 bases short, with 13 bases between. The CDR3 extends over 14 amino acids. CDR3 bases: TGTGCCTGGAGCGGATGGACCGAAAACACTGAAGCTTTCTTT. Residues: CAWSGWTENTEAFF.

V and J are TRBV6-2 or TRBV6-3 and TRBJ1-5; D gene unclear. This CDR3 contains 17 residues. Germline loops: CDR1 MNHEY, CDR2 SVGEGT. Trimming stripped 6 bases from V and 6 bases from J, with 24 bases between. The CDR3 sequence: CASSPGGGTARTQPQHF. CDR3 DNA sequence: TGTGCCAGCAGCCCGGGTGGCGGTACGGCCCGAACTCAGCCCCAGCATTTT.

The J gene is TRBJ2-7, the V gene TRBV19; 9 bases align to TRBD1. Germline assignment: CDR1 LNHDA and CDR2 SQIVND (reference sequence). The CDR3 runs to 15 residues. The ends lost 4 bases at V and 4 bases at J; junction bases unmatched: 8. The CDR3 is CASSSGQGRYYEQYF. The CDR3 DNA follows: TGTGCCAGTAGTAGCGGACAGGGGAGATATTACGAGCAGTACTTC.

CDR3 loop: CASSSLAGAGNEQFF. The CDR3, as DNA: TGTGCCAGCAGCTCGCTAGCGGGAGCTGGGAATGAGCAGTTCTTC. The J gene is TRBJ2-1, the V gene TRBV7-9, with 10 bases lining up with TRBD2. Germline CDR1 and CDR2: SEHNR and FQNEAQ (reference sequence). The CDR3 extends over 15 amino acids. J was trimmed by 7 bases and V by 4 bases; bases with no gene match: 7.

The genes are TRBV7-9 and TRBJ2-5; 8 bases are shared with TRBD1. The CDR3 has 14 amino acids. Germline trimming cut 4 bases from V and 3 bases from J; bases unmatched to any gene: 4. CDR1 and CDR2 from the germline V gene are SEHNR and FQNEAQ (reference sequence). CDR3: CASSWTGSEETQYF. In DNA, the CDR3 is TGTGCCAGCAGCTGGACAGGGAGTGAAGAGACCCAGTACTTC.

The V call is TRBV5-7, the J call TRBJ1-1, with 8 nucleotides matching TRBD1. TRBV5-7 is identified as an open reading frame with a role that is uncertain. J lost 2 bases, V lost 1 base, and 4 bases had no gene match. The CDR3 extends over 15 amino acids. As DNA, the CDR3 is TGTGCCAGCAGCTTGCTGCAGGGGGCCAACACTGAAGCTTTCTTT. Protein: CASSLLQGANTEAFF.

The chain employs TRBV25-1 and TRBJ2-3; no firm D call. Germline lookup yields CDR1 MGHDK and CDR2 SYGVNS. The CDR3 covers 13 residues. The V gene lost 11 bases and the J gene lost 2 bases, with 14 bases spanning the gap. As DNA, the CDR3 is TGTGCCGCACGGGCCCCGGTCACAGATACGCAGTATTTT. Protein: CAARAPVTDTQYF.